This T cell receptor beta chain originates from a study of human T cells and chemical hapten exposure. The library attached unique molecular identifiers to individual cDNA molecules. TCRdb recomputed calls from the RACE reads with MiXCR, one row per CDR3 protein. The table has about 380,000 distinct CDR3 sequences, approximately 5.1% seen once. Time point defined: patch test 1, 2 weeks after DPC sensitization. Treatment of the sample: therapeutic diphenylcyclopropenone sensitization with weekly scalp DPC. It was from unfractionated whole blood that total RNA was extracted. The CDR3 totals 13 residues. The V segment lost 5 bases and the J segment 2 bases; nucleotides outside the gene matches: 5. Germline V gene data show CDR1 as DFQATT and CDR2 as SNEGSKA (reference sequence).

The rearrangement uses TRBV20-1 and TRBJ1-1, with 7 bases aligning to TRBD1. This clonotype originated in a woman aged 50 to 60 with alopecia areata. Some clones in this sample may be carry-over from other donors' samples. This specimen was whole blood, taken in connection with sensitization to the hapten diphenylcyclopropenone (DPC). DNA for the CDR3: TGCAGTGCTCGCCGGGACAGCAACACTGAAGCTTTCTTT. Protein sequence: CSARRDSNTEAFF.